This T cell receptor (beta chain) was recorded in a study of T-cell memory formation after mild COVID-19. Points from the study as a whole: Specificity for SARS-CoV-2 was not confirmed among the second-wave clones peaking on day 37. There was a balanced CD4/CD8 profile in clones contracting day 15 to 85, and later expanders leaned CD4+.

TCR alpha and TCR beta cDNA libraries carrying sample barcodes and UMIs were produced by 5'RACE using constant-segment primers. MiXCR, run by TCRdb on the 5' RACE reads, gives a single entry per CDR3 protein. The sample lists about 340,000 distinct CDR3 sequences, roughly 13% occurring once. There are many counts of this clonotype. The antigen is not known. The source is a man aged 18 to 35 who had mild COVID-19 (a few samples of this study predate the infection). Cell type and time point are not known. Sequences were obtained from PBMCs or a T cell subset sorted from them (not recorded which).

The CDR3 DNA reads TGTGCCAGCAGCTACCGGGGCAGTGAAGCTTTCTTT. It encodes CASSYRGSEAFF. This chain joins TRBV6-5 and TRBJ1-1, with D possibly TRBD1 on 5 matching bases. This CDR3 has 12 residues. V lost 6 bases and J lost 7, with 12 bases in between. Germline assignment: CDR1 MNHEY and CDR2 SVGAGI.